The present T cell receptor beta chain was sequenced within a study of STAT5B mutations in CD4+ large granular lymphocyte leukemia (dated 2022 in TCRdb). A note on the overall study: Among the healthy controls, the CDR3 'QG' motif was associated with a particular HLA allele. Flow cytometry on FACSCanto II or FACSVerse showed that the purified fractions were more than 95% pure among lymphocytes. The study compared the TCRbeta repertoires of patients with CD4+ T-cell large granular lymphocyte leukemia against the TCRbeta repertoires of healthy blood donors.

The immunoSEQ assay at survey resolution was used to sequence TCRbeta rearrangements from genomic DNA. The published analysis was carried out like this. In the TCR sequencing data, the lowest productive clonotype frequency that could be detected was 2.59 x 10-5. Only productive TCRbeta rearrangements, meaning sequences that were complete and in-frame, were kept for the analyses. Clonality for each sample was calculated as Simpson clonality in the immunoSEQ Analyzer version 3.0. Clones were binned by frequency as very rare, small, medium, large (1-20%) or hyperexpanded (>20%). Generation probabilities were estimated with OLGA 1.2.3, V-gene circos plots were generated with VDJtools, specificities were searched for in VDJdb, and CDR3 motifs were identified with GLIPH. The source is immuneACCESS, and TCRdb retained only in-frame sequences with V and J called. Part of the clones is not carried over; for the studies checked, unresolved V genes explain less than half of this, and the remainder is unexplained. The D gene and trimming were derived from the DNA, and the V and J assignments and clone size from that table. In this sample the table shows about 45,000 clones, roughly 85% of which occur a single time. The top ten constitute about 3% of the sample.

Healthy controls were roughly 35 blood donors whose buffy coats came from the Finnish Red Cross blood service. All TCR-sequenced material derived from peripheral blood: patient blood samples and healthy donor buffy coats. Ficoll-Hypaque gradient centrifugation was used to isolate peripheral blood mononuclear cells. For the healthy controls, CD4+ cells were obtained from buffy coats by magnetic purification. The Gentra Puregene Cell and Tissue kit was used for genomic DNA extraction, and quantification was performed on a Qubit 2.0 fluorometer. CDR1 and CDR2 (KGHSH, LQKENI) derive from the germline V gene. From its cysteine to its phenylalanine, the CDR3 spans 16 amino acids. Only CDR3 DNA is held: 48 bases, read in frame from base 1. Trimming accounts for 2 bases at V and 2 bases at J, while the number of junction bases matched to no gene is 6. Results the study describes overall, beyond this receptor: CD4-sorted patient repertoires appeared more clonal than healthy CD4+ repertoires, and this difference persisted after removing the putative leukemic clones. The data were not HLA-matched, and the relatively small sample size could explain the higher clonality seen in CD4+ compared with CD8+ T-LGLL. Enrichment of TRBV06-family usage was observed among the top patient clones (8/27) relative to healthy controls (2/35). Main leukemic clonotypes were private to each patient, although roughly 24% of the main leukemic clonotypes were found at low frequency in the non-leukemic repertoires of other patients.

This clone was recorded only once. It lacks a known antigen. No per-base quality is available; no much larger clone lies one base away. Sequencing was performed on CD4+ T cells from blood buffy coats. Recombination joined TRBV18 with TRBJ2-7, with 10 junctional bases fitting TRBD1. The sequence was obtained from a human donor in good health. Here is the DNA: TGTGCCAGCTCACCAACCACCGGGACAGGGGCCTACGAGCAGTACTTC. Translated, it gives CASSPTTGTGAYEQYF.